The next 16 T cell receptor beta chains were all read from a single sample in a study of blood T cell repertoires in COVID-19. Profiled with immunoSEQ multiplex PCR; TCRdb holds only in-frame clones, not every one. The sample lists 250,000 to 300,000 clones; approximately 84% were seen once. Sequencing was done on a sample of PBMCs or T cells enriched from blood (not recorded which). These TCRs come from a woman between 50 and 59 years old who had been exposed to COVID-19.

The V gene is TRBV3-1 (or the pseudogene TRBV3-2), the J gene TRBJ1-2; tentatively, D is TRBD1 (6 bases). The length of the CDR3 is 14 residues. V was clipped by 4 bases and J by 4 bases, with 13 bases between them. Germline assignment: CDR1 LGHDT and CDR2 YNNKEL (reference sequence). In DNA, the CDR3 is TGTGCCAGCAGCCTCGAACAGGGCGCCTATGGCTACACCTTC. It is translated as CASSLEQGAYGYTF.

The chain employs TRBV28 and TRBJ1-2; 9 bases agree with TRBD1. J lost 8 bases, V lost 6 bases, and 7 bases had no gene match. CDR3 length: 13 residues. Germline CDR1 reads MDHEN; CDR2 reads SYDVKM. The CDR3 region is CASRTGTGPGYTF. The CDR3, as DNA: TGTGCCAGCAGAACCGGGACAGGGCCCGGCTACACCTTC.

V is TRBV10-1 and J is TRBJ1-1; the D is unclear. Germline-derived CDR1 and CDR2 are WNHNN and SYGVQD (reference sequence). V lost 8 bases and J 1 base, leaving 8 bases between the germline ends. The CDR3 spans 12 residues. The CDR3 reads CASSGGNTEAFF. The DNA of the CDR3 is TGCGCCAGCTCCGGAGGGAACACTGAAGCTTTCTTT.

J is TRBJ1-2 and V is TRBV2; 9 bases are a match to TRBD1. V was clipped by 6 bases and J by 6 bases; unmatched bases: 5. The germline V gene has CDR1 SNHLY and CDR2 FYNNEI. The CDR3 sequence is 13 residues long. CDR3 in amino acids: CASRGRDRDGYTF. The CDR3 DNA follows: TGTGCCAGCAGAGGCCGGGACAGGGATGGCTACACCTTC.

This clone occurred once. V gene TRBV5-6 combines with J gene TRBJ1-1; maybe TRBD1 (5 bases). This CDR3 comprises 15 residues. The germline V gene encodes CDR1 SGHDT and CDR2 YYEEEE. Trimming stripped 3 bases from V and 4 bases from J, with 16 bases between. The CDR3 sequence: CASSYLGPVATEAFF. The CDR3 DNA follows: TGTGCCAGCAGCTACCTGGGGCCGGTCGCCACTGAAGCTTTCTTT.

This chain uses TRBV9 with TRBJ1-1; maybe TRBD1 (6 bases). The germline CDR1 and CDR2 sequences are SGDLS and YYNGEE. V gave up 4 bases and J gave up 1 base, with 14 bases separating them. The length of the CDR3 is 15 residues. CDR3 sequence reads: CASSPMGQWNTEAFF. For the CDR3, the DNA is TGTGCCAGCAGCCCCATGGGACAATGGAACACTGAAGCTTTCTTT.

This clone was observed a single time. This chain uses TRBV24-1 with TRBJ2-1; maybe TRBD1 (6 bases). In germline, CDR1 is KGHDR, CDR2 SFDVKD. The CDR3 has 13 amino acids. V lost 5 bases, J lost 6 bases, and 10 bases lay in between. CDR3 coding DNA: TGTGCCACCAGTGCCGCAGGGGTCAATGAGCAGTTCTTC. Amino acid sequence: CATSAAGVNEQFF.

This rearrangement joins TRBV5-4 to TRBJ2-4; 9 positions agree with TRBD1. This CDR3 region has 14 residues. Germline CDR1 reads SGHNT; CDR2 reads YYREEE (reference sequence). The V and J ends lost 3 bases and 7 bases, in that order; junction bases with no gene match: 5. CDR3 loop: CASSYPGTGNIQYF. For the CDR3, the DNA is TGTGCCAGCAGCTATCCCGGGACAGGGAACATTCAGTACTTC.

The chain combines TRBV6-2 or TRBV6-3 with TRBJ2-6; 7 bases line up with TRBD2. This CDR3 comprises 17 residues. After removal of 4 bases from V and 0 bases from J, the junction contained 6 bases not matched to a gene. Per the germline V gene, CDR1 is MNHEY and CDR2 is SVGEGT. CDR3 coding DNA: TGTGCCAGCAGTTCCGGGGGGTTTTTCTCTGGGGCCAACGTCCTGACTTTC. The encoded protein is CASSSGGFFSGANVLTF.

The chain links TRBV20-1 to TRBJ1-5; D might be TRBD1 (5 bases). This CDR3 region has 15 residues. Germline V gene data show CDR1 as DFQATT and CDR2 as SNEGSKA (reference sequence). The V end lost 3 bases, the J end lost 2 bases, and 14 bases lay between the germline ends. CDR3 nucleotides: TGCAGTGCTAGTCGCGCTGGAGGGGGCAATCAGCCCCAGCATTTT. Its translation: CSASRAGGGNQPQHF.

There are a few counts of this clone. The chain is built from TRBV21-1 and TRBJ2-5; the table gives TRBD2 as D, unverified against the DNA. TRBV21-1 is an annotated pseudogene. The CDR3 is made up of 10 amino acids. The DNA for the CDR3 is TGTGCCAGCGAGGGCAGGACCCAGTACTTC. Translation: CASEGRTQYF.

The CDR3 sequence: CASSQEGRDYEQYF. CDR3 DNA sequence: TGCGCCAGCAGCCAAGAGGGCAGGGACTACGAGCAGTACTTC. The chain uses TRBV4-3 and TRBJ2-7; D might be TRBD1 (5 bases). Germline assignment: CDR1 LGHNA and CDR2 YSLEER. Trimming removed 0 bases at V and 3 bases at J, with 9 bases between. CDR3 length: 14 amino acids.

This sequence joins TRBV6-5 and TRBJ2-5; perhaps TRBD1 as D (6 bases). The CDR3 spans 13 residues. Trimming stripped 2 bases from V and 5 bases from J, with 9 bases between. Germline CDR1 MNHEY, CDR2 SVGAGI. Written as DNA, the CDR3 is TGTGCCAGCAGTTACCTTGACAGGGAGACCCAGTACTTC. As protein: CASSYLDRETQYF.

The chain has TRBV6-1 and TRBJ1-1; 7 nucleotides align to TRBD1. Germline-derived CDR1 and CDR2 are MNHNS and SASEGT. J lost 4 bases, V lost 1 base, and 9 bases had no gene match. This CDR3 contains 16 residues. The CDR3 loop is CASSEVVSQGGTEAFF. The CDR3 DNA is TGTGCCAGCAGTGAAGTAGTCAGCCAGGGGGGCACTGAAGCTTTCTTT.

Comments on this clone: A much larger clone lies a single base off, so this may be a read error. Other DNA variants within this sample encode the same CDR3. J is TRBJ1-1 and V is TRBV3-1 (or the pseudogene TRBV3-2); the D is unclear. Germline V CDR1 and CDR2: LGHDT, YNNKEL (reference sequence). Trimming stripped 4 bases from V and 5 bases from J, with 5 bases between. The CDR3 runs 11 residues. The CDR3 region is CASSPGTEAFF. The CDR3 DNA sequence: TGTGCCAGCAGCCCCGGGACTGAAGCTTTCTTT.

The V call is TRBV6-7, the J call TRBJ2-3; D might be TRBD1 (6 bases). TRBV6-7 is treated as an ORF (open reading frame) with a function not yet certain. With 6 bases removed from V and 3 bases from J, the gap between germline ends came to 7 bases. The CDR3 totals 12 residues. The DNA for the CDR3 is TGTGCCAGCAGCGGACAGACAGATACGCAGTATTTT. Amino acid sequence: CASSGQTDTQYF.